These 20 T cell receptor beta chains originate from one sample sequenced in a study of OX40 agonist ivuxolimab in advanced cancers. Generated by immunoSEQ multiplex PCR, the TCRdb table keeps only in-frame clones and is missing some. The sample records 60,000 or so clones, roughly nine tenths being singletons. Material: CD4+ or CD8+ T cells sorted from blood, obtained in a trial of the OX40 agonist ivuxolimab. Receptors were obtained from an adult with an advanced solid tumor such as melanoma, head and neck, liver or kidney cancer.

The J gene is TRBJ1-4, the V gene TRBV9; TRBD1 is a possible D gene (6 bases). Germline assignment: CDR1 SGDLS and CDR2 YYNGEE. CDR3 size: 16 residues. V dropped 2 bases and J dropped 4 bases, with 15 bases sitting between them. This chain's CDR3 is CASSVGPGADNEKLFF. CDR3 sequence (DNA): TGTGCCAGCAGCGTCGGCCCGGGGGCGGATAATGAAAAACTGTTTTTT.

V is TRBV7-3 and J is TRBJ2-1; D remains unclear. This CDR3 is 12 amino acids long. V shed 5 bases and J shed 9 bases, with 11 bases lying between them. Germline V CDR1 and CDR2: SGHTA, FQGTGA. The CDR3 bases are TGTGCCAGCAGCCCAAAAGTGGGTGAGCAGTTCTTC. It specifies CASSPKVGEQFF. The full variable domain, rest sourced from reference TRBV7-3 and TRBJ2-1, is GAGVSQTPSNKVTEKGKYVELRCDPISGHTALYWYRQSLGQGPEFLIYFQGTGAADDSGLPNDRFFAVRPEGSVSTLKIQRTERGDSAVYLCASSPKVGEQFFGPGTRLTVL.

The chain links TRBV11-2 to TRBJ2-5; D gene ambiguous. The CDR3 has 13 residues. V was pared by 2 bases and J by 5 bases, with 9 bases between. Germline V lookup: CDR1 SGHAT, CDR2 FQNNGV. CDR3 in amino acids: CASSLLSWETQYF. CDR3 coding DNA: TGTGCCAGCAGCTTACTTAGCTGGGAGACCCAGTACTTC.

J is TRBJ2-7 and V is TRBV15, with TRBD1 identical over 8 bases. Germline-derived CDR1 and CDR2 are LNHNV and YYDKDF (reference sequence). The ends lost 1 base at V and 3 bases at J; junction bases unmatched: 8. The CDR3 is 16 residues long. This chain's CDR3 is CATSRAGVTGVYEQYF. The CDR3 DNA is TGTGCCACCAGCAGAGCGGGAGTGACAGGGGTCTACGAGCAGTACTTC.

Regarding this clone: Other nucleotide sequences from this sample produce the same CDR3. The V and J genes are TRBV5-1 and TRBJ2-2; a weak D match, TRBD1 (6 bases). The CDR3 sequence is 15 residues long. The germline CDR1 and CDR2 sequences are SGHRS and YFSETQ. Trimming stripped 4 bases from V and 1 base from J, with 11 bases between. The CDR3 is CASSTGQRNTGELFF. The CDR3 nucleotides read TGCGCCAGCAGCACCGGACAGAGGAACACCGGGGAGCTGTTTTTT.

The chain joins TRBV11-3 to TRBJ2-7; no clear D gene. CDR1 is SGHNT and CDR2 is YENEEA in the germline V gene. The CDR3 length is 14 residues. Trimming removed 2 bases from V and 4 bases from J, with 12 bases in between. The CDR3 DNA is TGTGCCAGCAGCTTACCAGTTCAACTGTACGAGCAGTACTTC. Translated: CASSLPVQLYEQYF.

The rearrangement joins TRBV9 to TRBJ1-3; D uncertain. Trimming cost V 4 bases and J 0 bases, with 14 bases left between them. Per the germline V gene, CDR1 is SGDLS and CDR2 is YYNGEE. CDR3 length: 16 residues. CDR3 in amino acids: CASSKFSGSSGNTIYF. The CDR3 DNA reads as TGTGCCAGCAGCAAGTTCTCGGGGAGCTCTGGAAACACCATATATTTT.

CDR3 amino acids: CASSPGTGGNEQYF. CDR3 in DNA: TGTGCCAGCTCACCCGGGACAGGGGGGAACGAGCAGTACTTC. The V call is TRBV18, the J call TRBJ2-7, with TRBD1 matching 11 bases. Germline CDR1 and CDR2: KGHSH and LQKENI. The J segment lost 5 bases and the V segment lost 3 bases, leaving 3 bases of the junction unmatched. This CDR3 has 14 amino acids.

The genes are TRBV4-1 and TRBJ2-4; D not certain. This CDR3 has 14 residues. With 1 base removed from V and 2 bases from J, the gap between germline ends came to 6 bases. Per germline, CDR1 MGHRA and CDR2 YSYEKL. CDR3 bases: TGCGCCAGCAGCCAAGGGATCTCCAAAAACATTCAGTACTTC. Protein: CASSQGISKNIQYF.

The rearrangement uses TRBV19 and TRBJ2-5, with 8 bases matching TRBD2. The CDR3 has 19 amino acids. Germline V gene sequence: CDR1 LNHDA, CDR2 SQIVND (reference sequence). V lost 5 bases and J lost 5; bases outside the gene matches: 22. CDR3 DNA sequence: TGTGCCAGTAGTCATCGATTCTCCGTTGTAGCGGGGTCTTGGGAGACCCAGTACTTC. It specifies CASSHRFSVVAGSWETQYF. Combining the CDR3 with reference TRBV19 and TRBJ2-5 gives the whole variable domain DGGITQSPKYLFRKEGQNVTLSCEQNLNHDAMYWYRQDPGQGLRLIYYSQIVNDFQKGDIAEGYSVSREKKESFPLTVTSAQKNPTAFYLCASSHRFSVVAGSWETQYFGPGTRLLVL.

The CDR3 DNA is TGTGCCAGCAGCTTAAAAGGGACTAGCGCTGAGACCCAGTACTTC. It is translated as CASSLKGTSAETQYF. The V gene is TRBV7-3, the J gene TRBJ2-5; TRBD2 matches 10 bases. With V trimmed by 1 base and J by 5 bases, 4 bases remained unmatched. The CDR3 spans 15 residues. Germline CDR1 SGHTA, CDR2 FQGTGA.

The rearrangement uses TRBV27 and TRBJ1-5; 7 nucleotides line up with TRBD1. V was pared by 5 bases and J by 4 bases, with 8 bases of the junction left unmatched. This CDR3 comprises 15 residues. CDR1 MNHEY and CDR2 SMNVEV come from the germline V gene (reference sequence). The CDR3 nucleotides read TGTGCCAGCAGTCCCCTCCCGACAGGGAATCAGCCCCAGCATTTT. It is translated as CASSPLPTGNQPQHF.

The genes are TRBV6-1 and TRBJ1-2; D is undetermined. The V end lost 3 bases, the J end lost 8 bases, and 13 bases lay between the germline ends. The germline V gene encodes CDR1 MNHNS and CDR2 SASEGT. The length of the CDR3 is 13 residues. For the CDR3, the DNA is TGTGCCAGCAGTGATTGGGGTTTGGGGGGCTACACCTTC. This sequence encodes CASSDWGLGGYTF.

The V call is TRBV5-6, the J call TRBJ1-2; TRBD1 might be the D (6 bases). The CDR3 is 16 residues long. In germline, CDR1 is SGHDT, CDR2 YYEEEE. V lost 1 base, J lost 7 bases, and 20 bases lay in between. CDR3 bases: TGTGCCAGCAGCTTGCCCCTCGGACGGGAAGGGGGTGGCTACACCTTC. This translates into CASSLPLGREGGGYTF.

This chain joins TRBV5-1 and TRBJ1-4; no definite D call. Trimming stripped 3 bases from V and 8 bases from J, with 8 bases between. CDR1 and CDR2 (germline): SGHRS, YFSETQ. The CDR3 length is 12 residues. The CDR3: CASSSLGEKLFF. CDR3 bases: TGCGCCAGCAGCTCGCTGGGGGAAAAACTGTTTTTT.

The chain employs TRBV23-1 and TRBJ1-1; D is possibly TRBD1 (5 bases). TRBV23-1 is known as an ORF, though its function is uncertain. The ends were cut back, 0 bases at V and 6 bases at J, with 17 bases in the middle. The CDR3 runs 16 residues. CDR3 bases: TGCGCCAGCAGTCAATCGGGTCCGGGGGATCGGGCTGAAGCTTTCTTT. This translates into CASSQSGPGDRAEAFF.

A single count supports this clone. The chain joins TRBV6-6 to TRBJ2-5; D possibly corresponds to TRBD2 (6 bases). Germline CDR1 MNHNY, CDR2 SVGAGI (reference sequence). The CDR3 length is 16 residues. Trimming pared 0 bases from V and 10 bases from J, leaving 21 bases between. This CDR3 is CASSYSIREPGFGQYF. CDR3 DNA sequence: TGTGCCAGCAGTTACTCGATTCGGGAGCCAGGATTTGGCCAGTACTTC.

V is TRBV2 and J is TRBJ1-1; TRBD1 agrees at 8 bases. CDR3 size: 13 residues. J gave up 3 bases and V 6 bases, and 3 bases lay outside the gene matches. CDR1 is SNHLY, CDR2 FYNNEI, per germline. For the CDR3, the DNA is TGTGCCAGCAGGGACAGGGTGTACACTGAAGCTTTCTTT. It yields the protein CASRDRVYTEAFF.

The rearrangement links TRBV30 to TRBJ1-5, with D hard to call. The ends were cut back, 0 bases at V and 7 bases at J, with 13 bases in the middle. Germline CDR1 reads GTSNPN; CDR2 reads SVGIG (reference sequence). The CDR3 has 14 amino acids. In DNA form, the CDR3 reads TGTGCCTGGAGTGTACCCACGACATGGCAGCCCCAGCATTTT. Residues: CAWSVPTTWQPQHF.

This chain connects TRBV6-5 to TRBJ1-5; D is ambiguous. Germline CDR1 is MNHEY and CDR2 is SVGAGI. V was trimmed by 8 bases and J by 6 bases, leaving 11 bases between them. This CDR3 has 12 residues. CDR3 residues: CASGQAGQPQHF. The DNA for the CDR3 is TGTGCCAGCGGGCAGGCTGGTCAGCCCCAGCATTTT.